What follows describes a single T cell receptor beta chain. The antigen remains unidentified. Germline V gives CDR1 ENHRY, CDR2 SYGVKD. CDR3 length: 15 amino acids. With 4 bases clipped from V and 2 bases from J, the junction kept 7 bases outside the gene matches. Sequenced by immunoSEQ multiplex PCR; TCRdb stores in-frame clones only, minus some. The sample includes 84,000 or so clones, around nine tenths of them seen just once. The data belong to a study of T cell responses to AZD1222 COVID-19 vaccine. General study findings and limits: Of the AZD1222 recipients, only 5 to 7 were seropositive at baseline. Nearly half of the spike-specific TCRs reportedly recognize variant regions that carry no mutations. Spike-specific TCR repertoires showed rising breadth and depth after two AZD1222 doses. Clonal diversity may have been underestimated, and the donors were mostly white British, with more females than males.

The rearrangement uses TRBV10-3 and TRBJ1-1; 7 positions agree with TRBD1. The sequences come from peripheral blood, collected on day 0 of MenACWY control vaccination. The TCR was taken from an adult in good health. CDR3: CAISATPGGNTEAFF. The CDR3 region has the DNA TGTGCCATCAGTGCCACCCCAGGGGGTAACACTGAAGCTTTCTTT.